This T cell receptor (beta chain) came from a study of siplizumab effects on memory and regulatory T cells. Study findings and constraints: Siplizumab brought about a significant reduction in alloreactive sequences traceable to unstimulated CD4+ memory cells. No naive or memory phenotype could be assigned to roughly 75-95% of proliferating clones.

CDR3 size: 12 residues. V lost 6 bases and J lost 4, with 7 bases in between. Germline loops: CDR1 MNHEY, CDR2 SVGAGI. To note about this clone: Its antigen is currently unknown.

Sequencing used immunoSEQ multiplex PCR; TCRdb keeps in-frame clones, though not all of them. This table has 45,000 to 50,000 clones, about 90% appearing once. The chain combines TRBV6-5 with TRBJ2-1; D is unresolved. Sample: naive CD8+ T cells sorted from blood. This clonotype originated in a human donor in good health. DNA for the CDR3: TGTGCCAGCAGCCACTCATACAATGAGCAGTTCTTC. Protein: CASSHSYNEQFF.